These T cell receptor beta chains were read from a single sample in a study of T cell repertoires in cytomegalovirus infection. TCRdb re-called the reads through MiXCR, storing one row per CDR3 protein. Of roughly 500,000 distinct CDR3 sequences listed, about 33% are singletons. Their antigen targets remain unknown. This specimen consisted of cultured PBMCs, obtained from culture after CMV antigen stimulation. These receptors were collected from a human donor in good health (CMV status not recorded). Some clones in this sample may be carry-over from other donors' samples. Both conserved end residues are part of each CDR3. A D gene is named only where the DNA matches it firmly. Clone size is given for some rows only: seen once, a few or many times, or a class if the clone is expanded.

size: NA
V: TRBV20-1
J: TRBJ1-4
length: 15
D: NA
DNA: TGCAGTGCTAGAGATTACGACTACTCACCCAGAAAACTGTTTTTT
CDR3: CSARDYDYSPRKLFF

size: NA
V: TRBV11-3
J: TRBJ1-1
length: 16
D: NA
DNA: TGTGCCAGCAGCTCCAGCACAGGGTGGAAGCACACTGAAGCTTTCTTT
CDR3: CASSSSTGWKHTEAFF

size: NA
V: TRBV7-2
J: TRBJ2-1
length: 16
D: NA
DNA: TGTGCCAGCAGCGACCCCTCGGCGGGATTGGGATATGAGCAGTTCTTC
CDR3: CASSDPSAGLGYEQFF

size: few
V: TRBV4-1
J: TRBJ2-1
length: 15
D: TRBD2
DNA: TGCGCCAGCAGCCAACCAACTAGCGGGATAAATGAGCAGTTCTTC
CDR3: CASSQPTSGINEQFF

size: few
V: TRBV7-9
J: TRBJ2-3
length: 16
D: TRBD2
DNA: TGTGCCAGCAGAAGAGGCGGGAGTTCGGGCACAGATACGCAGTATTTT
CDR3: CASRRGGSSGTDTQYF

size: few
V: TRBV6-5
J: TRBJ1-1
length: 15
D: NA
DNA: TGTGCCAGCAGTTACGATGGGCGGAAGAACACTGAAGCTTTCTTT
CDR3: CASSYDGRKNTEAFF

size: NA
V: TRBV4-3
J: TRBJ2-1
length: 17
D: NA
DNA: TGCGCCAGCAGCCAAGATGGGAGAGGCAGGGTCTACAATGAGCAGTTCTTC
CDR3: CASSQDGRGRVYNEQFF

size: NA
V: TRBV12-3/TRBV12-4
J: TRBJ1-1
length: 15
D: NA
DNA: TGTGCCATCCTTAGGGGGGGGGAGGGGCACGGTGAAGCTTTCTTT
CDR3: CAILRGGEGHGEAFF

size: NA
V: TRBV12-3/TRBV12-4
J: TRBJ2-3
length: 16
D: NA
DNA: TGTGCCAGCAGTTTAGCGCTAGGGCTGAGCACAGATACGCAGTATTTT
CDR3: CASSLALGLSTDTQYF

size: many
V: TRBV11-2
J: TRBJ2-6
length: 14
D: TRBD1
DNA: TGTGCCAGCAGCTTCCGGGGACAGAACAACGTCCTGACTTTC
CDR3: CASSFRGQNNVLTF

size: many
V: TRBV7-2
J: TRBJ2-1
length: 14
D: TRBD2
DNA: TGTGCCAGCAGCTTCGGGACTAGCGGGAATGAGCAGTTCTTC
CDR3: CASSFGTSGNEQFF

size: NA
V: TRBV7-2
J: TRBJ1-2
length: 17
D: NA
DNA: TGTGCCAGCAGCCCACCGAACCAAAGGCAGGGTAATGGTGGCTACACCTTC
CDR3: CASSPPNQRQGNGGYTF

size: few
V: TRBV7-2
J: TRBJ2-3
length: 19
D: TRBD2
DNA: TGTGCCAGCAGCCGTTTGGGACTAGCGGGAGGGCTGAAGACAGATACGCAGTATTTT
CDR3: CASSRLGLAGGLKTDTQYF

size: NA
V: TRBV27
J: TRBJ1-2
length: 15
D: TRBD1
DNA: TGTGCCAGCAGTTCCTCAGGGGGCGCGGTTTTGGGCTACACCTTC
CDR3: CASSSSGGAVLGYTF

size: NA
V: TRBV19
J: TRBJ2-5
length: 16
D: TRBD2
DNA: TGTGCCAGTAGTAAGGAGACTAGCGGCACTCAAGAGACCCAGTACTTC
CDR3: CASSKETSGTQETQYF

size: few
V: TRBV29-1
J: TRBJ2-5
length: 14
D: NA
DNA: TGCAGCGTTATCGTCGGTTACTGGGAAGAGACCCAGTACTTC
CDR3: CSVIVGYWEETQYF

size: few
V: TRBV18
J: TRBJ1-1
length: 13
D: NA
DNA: TGTGCCAGCTCCCATTCGAGGGACACTGAAGCTTTCTTT
CDR3: CASSHSRDTEAFF

size: many
V: TRBV7-2
J: TRBJ2-1
length: 15
D: NA
DNA: TGTGCCAGCAGCTTCGATCTCGGGCAGGGAAAAAAGCAGTTCTTC
CDR3: CASSFDLGQGKKQFF

size: few
V: TRBV10-3
J: TRBJ2-5
length: 13
D: NA
DNA: TGTGCCATCAGTCAACCCGTACAAGAGACCCAGTACTTC
CDR3: CAISQPVQETQYF

size: NA
V: TRBV30
J: TRBJ2-1
length: 14
D: TRBD2
DNA: TGTGCCGCACCTGGTACTAGCGGGGGAAATGAGCAGTTCTTC
CDR3: CAAPGTSGGNEQFF

size: NA
V: TRBV4-1
J: TRBJ2-3
length: 14
D: NA
DNA: TGCGCCAGCAGCCAAGAACCCCAAGTGGATACGCAGTATTTT
CDR3: CASSQEPQVDTQYF

size: few
V: TRBV6-8
J: TRBJ2-7
length: 16
D: TRBD2
DNA: TGTGCCAGCAGTCCCCGGAGGCTAGCGGGAGCTCGCGAGCAGTACTTC
CDR3: CASSPRRLAGAREQYF

size: NA
V: TRBV6-6
J: TRBJ2-7
length: 14
D: NA
DNA: TGTGCCAGCAGGCACACTCTCGATGGGTACGAGCAGTACTTC
CDR3: CASRHTLDGYEQYF

size: NA
V: TRBV5-1
J: TRBJ2-1
length: 18
D: TRBD2
DNA: TGCGCCAGCAGCCTGGGACTAGCGGGGGGGATTTCCTACAATGAGCAGTTCTTC
CDR3: CASSLGLAGGISYNEQFF

size: few
V: TRBV4-3
J: TRBJ2-3
length: 15
D: TRBD2
DNA: TGCGCCAGCAGCCAAGCTAGCGGGCACACAGATACGCAGTATTTT
CDR3: CASSQASGHTDTQYF

size: NA
V: TRBV7-2
J: TRBJ1-1
length: 13
D: NA
DNA: TGTGCCAGCAGCGATCAACTAAACACTGAAGCTTTCTTT
CDR3: CASSDQLNTEAFF

size: few
V: TRBV27
J: TRBJ2-2
length: 15
D: NA
DNA: TGTGCCAGCAGTTTACGGACGCTTAACACCGGGGAGCTGTTTTTT
CDR3: CASSLRTLNTGELFF

size: few
V: TRBV6-6
J: TRBJ1-2
length: 13
D: NA
DNA: TGTGCCAGCAGTTACGCAAGGGAGGGAGGCTACACCTTC
CDR3: CASSYAREGGYTF

size: NA
V: TRBV10-3
J: TRBJ2-7
length: 14
D: TRBD1
DNA: TGTGCCATGAAGACCGAACAGGGGAGCTACGAGCAGTACTTC
CDR3: CAMKTEQGSYEQYF

size: NA
V: TRBV6-2/TRBV6-3
J: TRBJ2-7
length: 15
D: TRBD2
DNA: TGTGCCAGCATAGGACTAGCGGACAACTCCTACGAGCAGTACTTC
CDR3: CASIGLADNSYEQYF

size: few
V: TRBV4-3
J: TRBJ2-1
length: 17
D: NA
DNA: TGCGCCAGCAGCCAAGAGCCACTAGCAGGCAGCTTCGATGAGCAGTTCTTC
CDR3: CASSQEPLAGSFDEQFF

size: NA
V: TRBV28
J: TRBJ2-7
length: 15
D: NA
DNA: TGTGCCAGCAGCCCAGGGGGGGTCGGCTCCTACGAGCAGTACTTC
CDR3: CASSPGGVGSYEQYF

size: many
V: TRBV4-1
J: TRBJ1-6
length: 14
D: TRBD1
DNA: TGCGCCAGCACCACCCAGACAGGGGATTCACCCCTCCACTTT
CDR3: CASTTQTGDSPLHF

size: few
V: TRBV7-6
J: TRBJ2-7
length: 13
D: NA
DNA: TGTGCCAGCAGCCGCTCGACTACCTACGAGCAGTACTTC
CDR3: CASSRSTTYEQYF

size: NA
V: TRBV11-3
J: TRBJ2-5
length: 14
D: NA
DNA: TGTGCCAGCAGCCAGGACACGGCACAAGAGACCCAGTACTTC
CDR3: CASSQDTAQETQYF

size: once
V: TRBV12-3/TRBV12-4
J: TRBJ2-2
length: 13
D: NA
DNA: TGTGCCAGCAGAAAGGACCACACCGGGGAGCTGTTTTTT
CDR3: CASRKDHTGELFF

size: once
V: TRBV2
J: TRBJ2-2
length: 16
D: TRBD2
DNA: TGTGCCAGCAGTGAACGTTGGCGGGGGGGGGCCGGGGAGCTGTTTTTT
CDR3: CASSERWRGGAGELFF

size: few
V: TRBV28
J: TRBJ2-7
length: 14
D: TRBD2
DNA: TGTGCCAGCAGTCCCTCGTCGCGGGAGGGTGAGCAGTACTTC
CDR3: CASSPSSREGEQYF

size: NA
V: TRBV28
J: TRBJ2-3
length: 15
D: NA
DNA: TGTGCCAGCAGTTCCGGAGGCCCTAGCACAGATACGCAGTATTTT
CDR3: CASSSGGPSTDTQYF

size: NA
V: TRBV10-3
J: TRBJ2-1
length: 18
D: TRBD2
DNA: TGTGCCATCACTCCGACTAGCGGAAAAGACGGCTCCTACAATGAGCAGTTCTTC
CDR3: CAITPTSGKDGSYNEQFF

size: NA
V: TRBV27
J: TRBJ2-1
length: 15
D: TRBD2
DNA: TGTGCCAGCTCCATCCCGGGACTAAAGTACAATGAGCAGTTCTTC
CDR3: CASSIPGLKYNEQFF

size: few
V: TRBV19
J: TRBJ2-1
length: 17
D: TRBD2
DNA: TGTGCCAGTACCCCCGGGACTAGCGGGAGGGCCCCCAATGAGCAGTTCTTC
CDR3: CASTPGTSGRAPNEQFF

size: few
V: TRBV27
J: TRBJ2-1
length: 15
D: NA
DNA: TGTGCCAGCAGCCCTCTGGGACCACAGAACAATGAGCAGTTCTTC
CDR3: CASSPLGPQNNEQFF

size: few
V: TRBV15
J: TRBJ1-5
length: 16
D: TRBD1
DNA: TGTGCCACCAGCAGAGCTCTGGACAGGGTGCATCAGCCCCAGCATTTT
CDR3: CATSRALDRVHQPQHF

size: NA
V: TRBV24-1
J: TRBJ2-1
length: 15
D: TRBD2
DNA: TGTGCCACCAGTGGGGGGGGGTTACGATGGAATGAGCAGTTCTTC
CDR3: CATSGGGLRWNEQFF

size: few
V: TRBV2
J: TRBJ2-1
length: 15
D: TRBD1
DNA: TGTGCCAGCAGTGTTGTCCCGCAGGGGGCAGGTGAGCAGTTCTTC
CDR3: CASSVVPQGAGEQFF

size: NA
V: TRBV6-1
J: TRBJ2-7
length: 15
D: TRBD2
DNA: TGTGCCAGCAGTGAACGGGGTAGCGGGAGTGACGAGCAGTACTTC
CDR3: CASSERGSGSDEQYF

size: NA
V: TRBV4-1
J: TRBJ1-1
length: 16
D: TRBD1
DNA: TGCGCCAGCAGGTCGGGACAGTGGGTGGAAAGCACTGAAGCTTTCTTT
CDR3: CASRSGQWVESTEAFF